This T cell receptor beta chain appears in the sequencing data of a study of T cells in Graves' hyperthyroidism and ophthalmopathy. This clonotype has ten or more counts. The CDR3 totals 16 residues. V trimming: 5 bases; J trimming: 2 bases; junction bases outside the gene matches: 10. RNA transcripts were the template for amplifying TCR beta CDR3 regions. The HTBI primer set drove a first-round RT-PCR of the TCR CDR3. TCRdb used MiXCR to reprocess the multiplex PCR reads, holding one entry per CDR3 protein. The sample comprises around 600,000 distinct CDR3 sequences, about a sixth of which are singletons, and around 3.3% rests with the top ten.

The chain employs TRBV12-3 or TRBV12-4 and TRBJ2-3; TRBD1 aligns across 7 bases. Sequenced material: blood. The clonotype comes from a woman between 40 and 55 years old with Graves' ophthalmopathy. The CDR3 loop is CASSETGTANTDTQYF. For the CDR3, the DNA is TGTGCCAGCAGTGAAACCGGGACAGCAAACACAGATACGCAGTATTTT.